Listed below are T cell receptor beta chains from one sample, sequenced in a study of blood T cell repertoires in COVID-19. Repertoires were generated with immunoSEQ multiplex PCR, while TCRdb's copy carries only in-frame clones and drops some. The repertoire holds under 300,000 clones, with approximately 90% as singletons. Sequenced material: peripheral blood. These receptor sequences come from a man younger than 35 with active or convalescent COVID-19. CDR3s include the opening cysteine and the closing phenylalanine or tryptophan. The order of the fields is CDR3 length, J gene, clone size, V gene, CDR3 protein. Some rows mark clone size as missing; the rest say once, few, many or name a class of expanded clone.

18,TRBJ2-5,once,TRBV5-1,CASSFGPDRGGLVETQYF
17,TRBJ2-7,NA,TRBV21-1,CASSKVSGAGGRDEQYF
13,TRBJ1-2,few,TRBV28,CASSLVGGYGYTF
12,TRBJ1-2,few,TRBV12-3/TRBV12-4,CASRTAGLGYTF
16,TRBJ2-3,NA,TRBV24-1,CATSDYRGRSTDTQYF
13,TRBJ1-5,NA,TRBV5-4,CASSSDKNQPQHF
15,TRBJ2-7,NA,TRBV2,CASSVARQGSYEQYF
13,TRBJ2-7,NA,TRBV4-1,CASRSSGTYEQYF
15,TRBJ2-2,NA,TRBV5-6,CASSFFGQDTGELFF
14,TRBJ1-5,NA,TRBV2,CASSEEPGYQPQHF
12,TRBJ1-4,NA,TRBV19,CASRQGNEKLFF
15,TRBJ1-2,NA,TRBV11-2,CASSLDQGANYGYTF
17,TRBJ1-6,NA,TRBV15,CATSRGGQLLGYSPLHF
15,TRBJ2-3,NA,TRBV3-1/TRBV3-2,CASSQERGRTDTQYF
13,TRBJ1-2,NA,TRBV13,CASSLRTRYGYTF
13,TRBJ2-1,NA,TRBV6-2/TRBV6-3,CASSLRPPKEQFF
15,TRBJ1-1,NA,TRBV18,CASSQAGVMNTEAFF
16,TRBJ2-1,NA,TRBV10-3,CAISESGTGGYNEQFF
16,TRBJ2-5,NA,TRBV28,CASSLSGRAKMGTQYF
18,TRBJ2-1,few,TRBV27,CASSPPGLAGVLYNEQFF
17,TRBJ1-1,NA,TRBV9,CASSVGGPWGRDTEAFF
12,TRBJ2-7,NA,TRBV6-2/TRBV6-3,CASSYSRIEQYF
18,TRBJ1-1,NA,TRBV25-1,CASSGLRQGGFGNTEAFF
15,TRBJ1-3,NA,TRBV27,CASSPRSGSGNTIYF
14,TRBJ2-3,NA,TRBV30,CAWSVSVSTDTQYF
10,TRBJ1-2,once,TRBV21-1,CASRVWGYTF
15,TRBJ2-2,many,TRBV30,CAWSPPGANTGELFF
12,TRBJ2-1,NA,TRBV9,CASSSRTIEQFF
15,TRBJ1-1,once,TRBV7-3,CASSLGWGANTEAFF
14,TRBJ1-6,NA,TRBV3-1/TRBV3-2,CASSQEPLGRALHF
18,TRBJ2-1,NA,TRBV10-3,CAISESVAGEGSYNEQFF
11,TRBJ2-7,NA,TRBV6-5,CASSFQGGQYF
14,TRBJ2-5,NA,TRBV7-9,CASSNQQGSETQYF
16,TRBJ2-1,NA,TRBV24-1,CATCASAGGAYNEQFF
15,TRBJ1-1,once,TRBV6-4,CASSPGQGLYTEAFF
18,TRBJ2-3,NA,TRBV5-4,CASSFLSGSRSSTDTQYF
19,TRBJ1-3,NA,TRBV4-3,CASSQWVGVGRTQGNTIYF
15,TRBJ1-5,NA,TRBV7-6,CASSLAGGGNQPQHF
15,TRBJ2-7,NA,TRBV7-9,CASSADKGGSYEQYF
14,TRBJ2-5,once,TRBV19,CASSPSGQQETQYF
13,TRBJ1-2,NA,TRBV3-1/TRBV3-2,CASRVQGSDGYTF
12,TRBJ2-3,NA,TRBV19,CASSTSTDTQYF
13,TRBJ2-4,NA,TRBV6-1,CASSEDRIGIQYF
14,TRBJ2-4,NA,TRBV5-1,CASSADTGRNIQYF
17,TRBJ2-7,NA,TRBV7-9,CASSFSHALAGDREQYF
15,TRBJ1-1,NA,TRBV28,CASSLGGAGDTEAFF
14,TRBJ1-3,NA,TRBV25-1,CASSESRLGGTIYF